Here is one TCR beta chain with its context. Which antigen it targets is not known. Base qualities are not at hand, and no much larger clone is one base apart. To demonstrate the VDJtools post-analysis software, the study profiled TCR beta repertoires from the peripheral blood of approximately twelve young patients with multiple sclerosis. The patients with multiple sclerosis were children and adolescents between roughly 6 and 15 years of age. Library prep was done by PCR. Instrument on record: Illumina HiSeq 2500. Unique molecular identifiers were incorporated into TCR beta cDNA libraries to reduce PCR and sequencing biases. Every 1 to 10 million input T cells yielded 500,000 or so cDNA molecules, meaning each molecule approximated one T cell. The same protocol used for the earlier healthy control dataset was applied to prepare and sequence the patient libraries. Samples belonging to the same batch were prepared together, multiplexed and sequenced on a shared HiSeq lane. In the source study's methods: Raw barcoded reads were processed with MIGEC, discarding single-read molecular identifier groups before consensus assembly and CDR3 extraction. Clonotype tables were post-analysed with VDJtools, and diversity was normalized by down-sampling all datasets to the smallest sample size. In repertoire overlap clustering, CDR3 amino acid sequences, but not nucleotide sequences, were matched to correct batch-related cross-sample contamination. The public reads were run again by TCRdb, first through fastp at Q25 and then through MiXCR, and only productive beta chains were kept. Rows matching on CDR3 protein sequence are summarized as one entry with the most common DNA and genes. The V and J calls were determined by TCRdb, not by the authors. A total of roughly 870,000 distinct CDR3 sequences appear in this sample, under 70% of them only once. Clones ranked in the top ten supply approximately 4.4% of the sample.

The data were obtained in a study of post-analysis software for immune sequencing data (dated by TCRdb to between 2014 and 2016). For the wider study: Disease courses on record covered relapsing-remitting, secondary progressive and progressive-relapsing multiple sclerosis, though some patients had no subtype annotation. Patient repertoires were compared against 11 to 12 previously published healthy control repertoires from donors aged roughly 6 to 28 years. A subset of samples was prepared in parallel using single-end sample barcoding, then pooled and co-amplified after Illumina adapter ligation. Overall study outcomes, separate from this receptor: When samples were clustered directly using the F measure, samples prepared in the same batch co-clustered strongly, which prompted a batch-effect correction. The control group was slightly older than the multiple sclerosis patient group. Patients showed significantly higher frequencies than controls for five TRBV segments, among them TRBV5-6, TRBV5-1 and TRBV20-1. Multiple sclerosis patients had significantly lower normalized Chao1 diversity than controls, a result that suggests substantial peripheral T-cell clonal expansion.

Via the germline V gene (reference sequence), CDR1 is DFQATT and CDR2 SNEGSKA. The junction shows trimming of 0 bases on V and 4 bases on J, plus 9 bases between the germline ends. From its cysteine to its phenylalanine, the CDR3 spans 13 amino acids. Solely the CDR3 DNA is kept, with 39 bases framed from the first base. The rearranged chain carries TRBV20-1 and TRBJ1-2; TRBD1 is a possible D gene, resting on 6 matching bases. The source is a girl aged 10 to 17 with multiple sclerosis. Sequences were obtained from blood. The CDR3 sequence is CSARDSGAYGYTF. The DNA sequence is given as TGCAGTGCTAGAGATTCAGGGGCCTATGGCTACACCTTC.